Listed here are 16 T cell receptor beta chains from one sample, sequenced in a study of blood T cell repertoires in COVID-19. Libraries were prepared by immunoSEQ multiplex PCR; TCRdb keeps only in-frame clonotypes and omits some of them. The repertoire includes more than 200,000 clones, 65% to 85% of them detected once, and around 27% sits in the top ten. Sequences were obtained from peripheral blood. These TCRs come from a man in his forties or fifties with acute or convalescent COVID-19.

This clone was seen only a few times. The CDR3 DNA is TGCGCCAGCAGAGTAGCGGGAGGGTCCTACGAGCAGTACTTC. It translates to CASRVAGGSYEQYF. V and J are TRBV5-1 and TRBJ2-7; TRBD2 matches 11 bases. Trimming at V came to 5 bases and at J to 1 base, leaving 2 bases not matched to a gene. CDR1 and CDR2 from the germline V gene are SGHRS and YFSETQ. This CDR3 is built from 14 residues.

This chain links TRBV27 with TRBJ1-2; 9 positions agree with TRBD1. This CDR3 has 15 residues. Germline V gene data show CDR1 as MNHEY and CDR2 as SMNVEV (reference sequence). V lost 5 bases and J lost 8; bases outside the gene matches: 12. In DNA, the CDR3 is TGTGCCAGCAGTGTTTCGTGGACAGGGGAAGAAGGCTACACCTTC. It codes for CASSVSWTGEEGYTF.

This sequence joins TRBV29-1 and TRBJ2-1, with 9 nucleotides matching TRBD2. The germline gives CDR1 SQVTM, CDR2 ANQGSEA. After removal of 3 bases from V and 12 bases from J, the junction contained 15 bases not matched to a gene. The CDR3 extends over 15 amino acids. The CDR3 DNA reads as TGCAGCGTTGAGGGCAAACTGAGAGCGGGAGGTCTGCAGTTCTTC. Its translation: CSVEGKLRAGGLQFF.

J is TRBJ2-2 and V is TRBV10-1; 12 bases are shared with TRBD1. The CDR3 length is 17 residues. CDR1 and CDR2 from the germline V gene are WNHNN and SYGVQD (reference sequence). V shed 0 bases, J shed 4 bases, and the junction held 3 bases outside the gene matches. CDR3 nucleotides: TGCGCCAGCAGTGAGTCGGGACAGGGGGCGACCACCGGGGAGCTGTTTTTT. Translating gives CASSESGQGATTGELFF.

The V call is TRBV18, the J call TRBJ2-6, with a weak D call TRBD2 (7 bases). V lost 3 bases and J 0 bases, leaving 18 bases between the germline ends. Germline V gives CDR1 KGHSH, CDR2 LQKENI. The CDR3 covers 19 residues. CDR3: CASSPNRAGAHSGANVLTF. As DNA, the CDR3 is TGTGCCAGCTCACCGAACCGCGCGGGGGCCCACTCTGGGGCCAACGTCCTGACTTTC.

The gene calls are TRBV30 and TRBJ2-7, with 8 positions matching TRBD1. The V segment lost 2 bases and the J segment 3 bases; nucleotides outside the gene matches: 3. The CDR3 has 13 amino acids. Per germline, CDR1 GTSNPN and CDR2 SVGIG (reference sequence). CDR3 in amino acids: CAWSTGGGYEQYF. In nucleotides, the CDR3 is TGTGCCTGGAGTACAGGGGGAGGCTACGAGCAGTACTTC.

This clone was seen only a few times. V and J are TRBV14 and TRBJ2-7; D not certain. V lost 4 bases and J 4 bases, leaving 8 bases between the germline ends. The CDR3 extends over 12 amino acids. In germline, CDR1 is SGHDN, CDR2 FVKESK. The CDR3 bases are TGTGCCAGCAGCCCAGTCACGTACGAGCAGTACTTC. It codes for CASSPVTYEQYF.

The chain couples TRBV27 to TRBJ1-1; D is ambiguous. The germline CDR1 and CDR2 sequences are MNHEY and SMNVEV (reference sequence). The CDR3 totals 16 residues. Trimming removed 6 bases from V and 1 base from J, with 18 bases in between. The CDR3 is CASRWSSGRENTEAFF. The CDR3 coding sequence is TGTGCCAGCAGGTGGTCCTCAGGACGGGAGAACACTGAAGCTTTCTTT.

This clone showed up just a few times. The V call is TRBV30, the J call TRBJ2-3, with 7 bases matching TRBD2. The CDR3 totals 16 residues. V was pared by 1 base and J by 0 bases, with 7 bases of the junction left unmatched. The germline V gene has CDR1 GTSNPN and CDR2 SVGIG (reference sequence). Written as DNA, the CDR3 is TGTGCCTGGAGTGGGAACGGGAGGCCTAGCACAGATACGCAGTATTTT. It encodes CAWSGNGRPSTDTQYF.

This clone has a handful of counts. The CDR3 nucleotides read TGTGCCAGCAGCCGGGGGTATGGCTACACCTTC. This codes for CASSRGYGYTF. V gene TRBV9 combines with J gene TRBJ1-2; D possibly corresponds to TRBD1 (5 bases). The CDR3 covers 11 residues. CDR1 and CDR2 from the germline V gene are SGDLS and YYNGEE. Trimming removed 4 bases from V and 5 bases from J, with 6 bases in between.

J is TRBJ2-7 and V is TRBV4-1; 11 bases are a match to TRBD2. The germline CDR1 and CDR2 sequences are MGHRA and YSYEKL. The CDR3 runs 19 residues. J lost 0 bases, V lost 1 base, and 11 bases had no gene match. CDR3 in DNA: TGCGCCAGCAGCCAAGTAGTGCTAGCGGGAGGCCATAGCTCCTACGAGCAGTACTTC. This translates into CASSQVVLAGGHSSYEQYF.

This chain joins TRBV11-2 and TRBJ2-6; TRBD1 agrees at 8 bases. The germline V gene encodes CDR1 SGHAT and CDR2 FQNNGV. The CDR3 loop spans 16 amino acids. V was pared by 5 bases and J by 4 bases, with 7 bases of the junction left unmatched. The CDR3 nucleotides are TGTGCCAGCAGCGCGCAGGGGGCGCCGGGGGCCAACGTCCTGACTTTC. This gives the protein CASSAQGAPGANVLTF. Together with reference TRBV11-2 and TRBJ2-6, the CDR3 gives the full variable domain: EAGVAQSPRYKIIEKRQSVAFWCNPISGHATLYWYQQILGQGPKLLIQFQNNGVVDDSQLPKDRFSAERLKGVDSTLKIQPAKLEDSAVYLCASSAQGAPGANVLTFGAGSRLTVL.

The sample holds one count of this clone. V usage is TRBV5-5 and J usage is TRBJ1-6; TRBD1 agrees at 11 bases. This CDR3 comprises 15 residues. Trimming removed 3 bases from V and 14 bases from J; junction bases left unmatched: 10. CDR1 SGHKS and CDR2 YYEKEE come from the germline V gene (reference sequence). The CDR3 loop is CASSSLGTGGDTLHF. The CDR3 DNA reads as TGTGCCAGCAGCTCCTTGGGGACAGGGGGTGACACCCTCCACTTT. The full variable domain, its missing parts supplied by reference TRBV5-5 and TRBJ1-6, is DAGVTQSPTHLIKTRGQQVTLRCSPISGHKSVSWYQQVLGQGPQFIFQYYEKEERGRGNFPDRFSARQFPNYSSELNVNALLLGDSALYLCASSSLGTGGDTLHFGNGTRLTVT.

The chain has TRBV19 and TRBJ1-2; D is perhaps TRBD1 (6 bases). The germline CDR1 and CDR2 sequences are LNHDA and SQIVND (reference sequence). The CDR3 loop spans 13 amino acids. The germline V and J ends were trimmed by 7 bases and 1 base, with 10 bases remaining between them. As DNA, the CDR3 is TGTGCCAGTATCGACAGGAGTAACTATGGCTACACCTTC. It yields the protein CASIDRSNYGYTF.

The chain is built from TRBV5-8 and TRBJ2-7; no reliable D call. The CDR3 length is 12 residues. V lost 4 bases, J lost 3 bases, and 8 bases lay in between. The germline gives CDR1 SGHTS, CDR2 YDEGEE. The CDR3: CASSPSGYEQYF. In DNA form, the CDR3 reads TGTGCCAGCAGCCCGAGTGGCTACGAGCAGTACTTC.

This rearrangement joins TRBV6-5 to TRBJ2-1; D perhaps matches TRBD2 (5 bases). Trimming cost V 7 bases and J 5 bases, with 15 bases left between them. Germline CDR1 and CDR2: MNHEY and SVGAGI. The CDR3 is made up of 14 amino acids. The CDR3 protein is CASTPFSRDNEQFF. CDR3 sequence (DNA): TGTGCCAGCACTCCCTTCTCGCGGGACAATGAGCAGTTCTTC.